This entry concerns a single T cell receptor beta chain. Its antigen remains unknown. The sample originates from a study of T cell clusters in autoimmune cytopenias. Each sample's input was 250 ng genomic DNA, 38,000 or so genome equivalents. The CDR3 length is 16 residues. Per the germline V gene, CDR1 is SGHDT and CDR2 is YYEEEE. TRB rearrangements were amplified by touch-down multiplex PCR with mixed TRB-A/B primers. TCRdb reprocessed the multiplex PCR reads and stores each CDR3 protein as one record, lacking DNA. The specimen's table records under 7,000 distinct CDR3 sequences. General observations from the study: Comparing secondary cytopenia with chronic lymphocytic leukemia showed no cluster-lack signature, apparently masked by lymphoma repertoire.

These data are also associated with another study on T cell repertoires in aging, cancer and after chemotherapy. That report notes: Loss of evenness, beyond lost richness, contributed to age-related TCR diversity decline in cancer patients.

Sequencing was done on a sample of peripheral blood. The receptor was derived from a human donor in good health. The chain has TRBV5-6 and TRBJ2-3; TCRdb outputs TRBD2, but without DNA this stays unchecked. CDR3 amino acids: CASSESLAGGTDTQYF.